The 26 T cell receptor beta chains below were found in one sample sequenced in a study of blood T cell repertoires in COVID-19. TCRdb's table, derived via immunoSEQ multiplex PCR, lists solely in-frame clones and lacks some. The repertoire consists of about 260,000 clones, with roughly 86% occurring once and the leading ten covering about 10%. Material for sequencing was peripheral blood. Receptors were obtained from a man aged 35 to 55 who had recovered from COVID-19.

In DNA, the CDR3 is TGTGCCAGCAGCTTACCAGGGGGAGGCGGGGAGCAGTACTTC. Its translation: CASSLPGGGGEQYF. The genes are TRBV7-2 and TRBJ2-7; the D gene is possibly TRBD1 (7 bases). The germline V gene has CDR1 SGHTA and CDR2 FQGNSA. The V gene lost 2 bases and the J gene lost 7 bases, with 15 bases spanning the gap. The CDR3 loop spans 14 amino acids. Combining the CDR3 with reference TRBV7-2 and TRBJ2-7 gives the whole variable domain GAGVSQSPSNKVTEKGKDVELRCDPISGHTALYWYRQSLGQGLEFLIYFQGNSAPDKSGLPSDRFSAERTGGSVSTLTIQRTQQEDSAVYLCASSLPGGGGEQYFGPGTRLTVT.

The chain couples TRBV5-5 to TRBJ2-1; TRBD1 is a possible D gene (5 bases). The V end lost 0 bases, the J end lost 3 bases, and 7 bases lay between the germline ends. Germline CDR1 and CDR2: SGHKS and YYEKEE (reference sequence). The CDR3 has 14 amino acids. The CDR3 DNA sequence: TGTGCCAGCAGCTTGGTAGGGGACTACAATGAGCAGTTCTTC. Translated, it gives CASSLVGDYNEQFF.

CDR3 sequence (DNA): TGCGCCAGCAGCTTTGGACAGGGCGTAAGTTCTAATGAAAAACTGTTTTTT. Translating it yields CASSFGQGVSSNEKLFF. This sequence joins TRBV5-1 and TRBJ1-4, with 8 bases fitting TRBD1. With 2 bases clipped from V and 3 bases from J, the junction kept 9 bases outside the gene matches. The CDR3 has 17 amino acids. CDR1 and CDR2 (germline): SGHRS, YFSETQ.

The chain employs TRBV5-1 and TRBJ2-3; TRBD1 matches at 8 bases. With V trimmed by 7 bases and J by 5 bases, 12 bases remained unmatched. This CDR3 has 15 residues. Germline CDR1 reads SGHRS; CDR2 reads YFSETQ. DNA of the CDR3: TGCGCCAGCGCCTCAATTGGCAGGGGGCTAGATACGCAGTATTTT. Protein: CASASIGRGLDTQYF.

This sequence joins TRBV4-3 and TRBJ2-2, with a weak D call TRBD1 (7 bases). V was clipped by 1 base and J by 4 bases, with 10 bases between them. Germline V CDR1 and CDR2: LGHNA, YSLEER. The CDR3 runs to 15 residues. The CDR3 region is CASSQAGGFTGELFF. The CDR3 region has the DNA TGCGCCAGCAGCCAAGCAGGGGGGTTCACCGGGGAGCTGTTTTTT.

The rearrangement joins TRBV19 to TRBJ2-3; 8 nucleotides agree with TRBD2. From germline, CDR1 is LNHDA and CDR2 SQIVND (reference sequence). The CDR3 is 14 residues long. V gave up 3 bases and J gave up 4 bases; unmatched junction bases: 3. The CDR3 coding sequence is TGTGCCAGTAGTATCGCGACTAGCGCAGATACGCAGTATTTT. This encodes CASSIATSADTQYF.

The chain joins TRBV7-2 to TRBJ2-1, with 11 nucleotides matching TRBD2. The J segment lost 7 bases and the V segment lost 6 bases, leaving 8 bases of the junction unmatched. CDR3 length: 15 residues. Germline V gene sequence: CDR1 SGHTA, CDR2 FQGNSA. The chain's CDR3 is CASSERSGRANEQFF. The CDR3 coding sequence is TGTGCCAGCAGTGAACGTAGCGGGAGGGCGAATGAGCAGTTCTTC.

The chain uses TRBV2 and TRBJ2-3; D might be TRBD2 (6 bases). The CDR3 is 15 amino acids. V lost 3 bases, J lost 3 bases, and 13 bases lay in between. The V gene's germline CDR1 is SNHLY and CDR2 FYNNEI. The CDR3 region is CASSESTRMTDTQYF. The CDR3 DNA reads TGTGCCAGCAGTGAGTCGACTAGAATGACAGATACGCAGTATTTT.

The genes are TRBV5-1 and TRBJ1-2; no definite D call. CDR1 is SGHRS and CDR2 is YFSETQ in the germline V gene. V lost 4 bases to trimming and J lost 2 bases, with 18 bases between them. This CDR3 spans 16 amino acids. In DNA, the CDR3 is TGCGCCAGCAGCCAGGAAACGGCCCAACTCAACTATGGCTACACCTTC. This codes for CASSQETAQLNYGYTF. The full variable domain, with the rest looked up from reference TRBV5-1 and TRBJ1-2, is KAGVTQTPRYLIKTRGQQVTLSCSPISGHRSVSWYQQTPGQGLQFLFEYFSETQRNKGNFPGRFSGRQFSNSRSEMNVSTLELGDSALYLCASSQETAQLNYGYTFGSGTRLTVV.

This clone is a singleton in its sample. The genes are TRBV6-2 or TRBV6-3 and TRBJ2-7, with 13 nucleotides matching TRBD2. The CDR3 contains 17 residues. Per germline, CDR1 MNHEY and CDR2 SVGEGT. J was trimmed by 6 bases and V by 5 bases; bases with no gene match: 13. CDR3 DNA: TGTGCCAGCAGTGCCGCCCTGGGACTAGCGGGGACGGGCGAGCAGTACTTC. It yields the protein CASSAALGLAGTGEQYF.

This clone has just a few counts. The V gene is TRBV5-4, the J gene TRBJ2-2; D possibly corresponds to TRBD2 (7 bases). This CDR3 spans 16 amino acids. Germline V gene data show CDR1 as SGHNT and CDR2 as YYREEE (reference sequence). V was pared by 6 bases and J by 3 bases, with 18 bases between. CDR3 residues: CASKPGGGAYTGELFF. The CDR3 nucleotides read TGTGCCAGCAAACCAGGAGGGGGGGCGTACACCGGGGAGCTGTTTTTT.

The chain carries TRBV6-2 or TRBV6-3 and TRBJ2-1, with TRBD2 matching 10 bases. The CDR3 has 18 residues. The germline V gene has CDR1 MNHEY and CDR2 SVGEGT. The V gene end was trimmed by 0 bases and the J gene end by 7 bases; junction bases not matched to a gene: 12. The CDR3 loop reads CASSYSPSLAGEGNEQFF. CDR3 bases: TGTGCCAGCAGTTACTCTCCCTCCCTAGCGGGGGAAGGAAATGAGCAGTTCTTC.

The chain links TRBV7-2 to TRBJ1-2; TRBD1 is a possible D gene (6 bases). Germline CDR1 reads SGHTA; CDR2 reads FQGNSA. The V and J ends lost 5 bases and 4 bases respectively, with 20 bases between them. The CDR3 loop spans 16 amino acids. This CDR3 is CASSVQGRGLGYGYTF. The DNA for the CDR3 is TGTGCCAGCAGCGTGCAGGGGAGGGGTTTGGGCTATGGCTACACCTTC.

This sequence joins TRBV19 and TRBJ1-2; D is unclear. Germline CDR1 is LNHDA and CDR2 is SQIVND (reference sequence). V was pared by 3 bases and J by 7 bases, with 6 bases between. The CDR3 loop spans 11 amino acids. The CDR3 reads CASSILGGYTF. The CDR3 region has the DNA TGTGCCAGTAGTATTCTCGGTGGCTACACCTTC.

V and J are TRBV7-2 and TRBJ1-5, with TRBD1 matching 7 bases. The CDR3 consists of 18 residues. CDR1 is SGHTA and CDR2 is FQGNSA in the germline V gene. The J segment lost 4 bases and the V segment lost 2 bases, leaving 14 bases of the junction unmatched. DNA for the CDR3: TGTGCCAGCAGCTTATACGGCACTATAGGGGGCCCAAATCAGCCCCAGCATTTT. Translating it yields CASSLYGTIGGPNQPQHF.

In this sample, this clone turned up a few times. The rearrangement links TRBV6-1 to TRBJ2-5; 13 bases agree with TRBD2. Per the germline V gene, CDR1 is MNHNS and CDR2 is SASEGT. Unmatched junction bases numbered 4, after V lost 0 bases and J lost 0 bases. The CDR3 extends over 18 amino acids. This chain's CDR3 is CASSEATSGGPYQETQYF. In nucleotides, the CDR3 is TGTGCCAGCAGTGAAGCGACTAGCGGGGGGCCGTACCAAGAGACCCAGTACTTC.

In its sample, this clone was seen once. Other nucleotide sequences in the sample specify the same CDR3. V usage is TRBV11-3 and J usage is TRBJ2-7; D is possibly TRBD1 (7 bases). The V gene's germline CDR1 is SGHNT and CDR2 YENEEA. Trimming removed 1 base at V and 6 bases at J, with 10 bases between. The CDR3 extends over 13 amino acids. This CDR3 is CASSLGQGLEQYF. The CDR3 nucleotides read TGTGCCAGCAGCTTAGGACAGGGACTCGAGCAGTACTTC.

CDR3: CASSYESSGPKGTYEQYF. CDR3 coding DNA: TGTGCCAGCAGTTACGAGTCTAGCGGACCTAAGGGGACCTACGAGCAGTACTTC. The genes are TRBV6-2 or TRBV6-3 and TRBJ2-7; 7 bases are a match to TRBD2. The CDR3 spans 18 residues. Germline CDR1 MNHEY, CDR2 SVGEGT. J gave up 2 bases and V 2 bases, and 15 bases lay outside the gene matches.

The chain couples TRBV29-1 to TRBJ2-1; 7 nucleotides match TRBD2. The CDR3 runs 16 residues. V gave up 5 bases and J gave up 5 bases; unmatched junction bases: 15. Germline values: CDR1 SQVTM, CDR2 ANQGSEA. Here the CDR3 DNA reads TGCAGCGTTCCTACCTCCCCAGCGGGGATCAACAATGAGCAGTTCTTC. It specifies CSVPTSPAGINNEQFF.

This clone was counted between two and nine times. The CDR3 DNA follows: TGTGCCACCCAGGGGACAGCCCCTCAACTATCTGGCTACACCTTC. Its protein product is CATQGTAPQLSGYTF. V is TRBV2 and J is TRBJ1-2; TRBD1 aligns across 7 bases. Germline V gene sequence: CDR1 SNHLY, CDR2 FYNNEI. The V segment lost 10 bases and the J segment 7 bases; nucleotides outside the gene matches: 18. This CDR3 contains 15 residues.

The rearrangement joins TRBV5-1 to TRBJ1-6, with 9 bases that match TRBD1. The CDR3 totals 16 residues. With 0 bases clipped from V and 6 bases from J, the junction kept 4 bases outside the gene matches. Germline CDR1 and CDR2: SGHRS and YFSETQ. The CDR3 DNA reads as TGCGCCAGCAGCTTGGTTGGGGGACAGGGTAATTCACCCCTCCACTTT. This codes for CASSLVGGQGNSPLHF.

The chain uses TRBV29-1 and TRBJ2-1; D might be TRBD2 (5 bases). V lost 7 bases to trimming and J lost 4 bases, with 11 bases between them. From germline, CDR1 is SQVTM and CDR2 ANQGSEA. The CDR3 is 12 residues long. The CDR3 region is CSGGMAYNEQFF. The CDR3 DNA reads TGCAGCGGAGGGATGGCTTACAATGAGCAGTTCTTC.

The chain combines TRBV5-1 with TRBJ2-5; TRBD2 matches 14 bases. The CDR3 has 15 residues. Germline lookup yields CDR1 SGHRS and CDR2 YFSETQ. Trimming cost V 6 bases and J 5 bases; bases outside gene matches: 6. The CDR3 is CASIWGLAGAETQYF. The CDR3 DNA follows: TGCGCCAGCATCTGGGGACTAGCGGGAGCGGAGACCCAGTACTTC.

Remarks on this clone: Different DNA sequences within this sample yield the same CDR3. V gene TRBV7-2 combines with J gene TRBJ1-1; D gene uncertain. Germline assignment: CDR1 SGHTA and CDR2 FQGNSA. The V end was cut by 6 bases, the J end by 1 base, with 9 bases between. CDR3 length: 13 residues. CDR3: CASSLSGNTEAFF. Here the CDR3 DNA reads TGTGCCAGCAGTTTATCAGGGAACACTGAAGCTTTCTTT.

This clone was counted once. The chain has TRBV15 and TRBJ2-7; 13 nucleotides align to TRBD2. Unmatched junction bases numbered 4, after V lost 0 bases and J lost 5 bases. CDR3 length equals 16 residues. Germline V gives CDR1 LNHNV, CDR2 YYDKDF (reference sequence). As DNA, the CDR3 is TGTGCCACCAGCAGAGATCCTGGACTAGCGGGGGACGAGCAGTACTTC. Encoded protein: CATSRDPGLAGDEQYF.

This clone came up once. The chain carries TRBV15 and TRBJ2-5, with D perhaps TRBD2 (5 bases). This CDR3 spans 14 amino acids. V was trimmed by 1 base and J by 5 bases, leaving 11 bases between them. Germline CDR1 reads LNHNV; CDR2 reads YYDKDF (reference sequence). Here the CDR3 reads CATSRAGSGETQYF. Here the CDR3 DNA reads TGTGCCACCAGCAGAGCGGGATCGGGTGAGACCCAGTACTTC.